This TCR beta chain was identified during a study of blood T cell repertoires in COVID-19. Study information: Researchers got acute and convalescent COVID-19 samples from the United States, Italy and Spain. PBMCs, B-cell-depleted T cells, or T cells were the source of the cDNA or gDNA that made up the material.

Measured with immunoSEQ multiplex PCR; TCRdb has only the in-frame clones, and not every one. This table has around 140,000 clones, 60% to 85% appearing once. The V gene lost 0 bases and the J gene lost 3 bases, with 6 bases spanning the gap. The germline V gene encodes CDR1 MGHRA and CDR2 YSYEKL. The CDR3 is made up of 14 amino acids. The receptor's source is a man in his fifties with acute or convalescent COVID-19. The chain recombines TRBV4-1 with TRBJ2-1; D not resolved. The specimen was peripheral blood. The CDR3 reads CASSQDSIYNEQFF. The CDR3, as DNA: TGCGCCAGCAGCCAAGATTCCATCTACAATGAGCAGTTCTTC.